This TCR beta chain was identified during a study of cytomegalovirus exposure and HLA in healthy donors. Overall study context: The same platform used for the 666 first-cohort repertoires was also used for the approximately 120 validation repertoires, as a later analysis reported.

Method: immunoSEQ multiplex PCR; TCRdb's copy keeps in-frame clones and lacks some. Among 200,000 to 250,000 clones listed, 80% to 90% were seen once. Trimming pared 1 base from V and 2 bases from J, leaving 15 bases between. Germline V lookup: CDR1 MGHRA, CDR2 YSYEKL. The CDR3 loop spans 16 amino acids. This chain uses TRBV4-1 with TRBJ2-7; D might be TRBD2 (5 bases). The clonotype comes from a woman between 18 and 30 years old in good health and CMV-seropositive. The sequencing sample was made of PBMCs. For the CDR3, the DNA is TGCGCCAGCAGCCAAGGGCTGGGCACTAGGGCCTACGAGCAGTACTTC. Translation: CASSQGLGTRAYEQYF.